Presented here are 27 T cell receptor beta chains from one specimen sequenced in a study of T cells in Graves' hyperthyroidism and ophthalmopathy. Amplified regions were TCR beta CDR3 sequences from RNA transcripts. The HTBI primer set was used in a first-round RT-PCR of the TCR CDR3. MiXCR, applied by TCRdb to the multiplex PCR reads, yields one record per CDR3 protein. The table lists about 400,000 distinct CDR3 sequences, roughly an eighth of them singletons, with approximately 27% in the top ten. Sequences were obtained from blood. Every receptor here comes from a man over 45 with Graves' ophthalmopathy.

Ten or more counts support this clonotype. The chain links TRBV13 to TRBJ1-2; the match to TRBD1 covers 11 bases. Trimming cost V 5 bases and J 2 bases; bases outside gene matches: 7. This CDR3 spans 16 amino acids. Germline assignment: CDR1 PRHDT and CDR2 FYEKMQ (reference sequence). CDR3 bases: TGTGCCAGCAGCGAAAGGGACAGGGGGTTCAACTATGGCTACACCTTC. It specifies CASSERDRGFNYGYTF.

The chain carries TRBV20-1 and TRBJ1-5, with 7 bases lining up with TRBD1. Germline V gives CDR1 DFQATT, CDR2 SNEGSKA (reference sequence). Losses at the gene ends were 4 bases for V and 1 base for J; bases not matched to a gene: 7. CDR3 length equals 15 residues. For the CDR3, the DNA is TGCAGTGCTAAAGAGACAGGGAGCAGCAATCAGCCCCAGCATTTT. Its protein product is CSAKETGSSNQPQHF.

The CDR3 DNA is TGTGCCAGTAGTATGAACAGGGCGCAGCGAGCACGACGCCAAAGTAATCAGCCCCAGCATTTT. Protein sequence: CASSMNRAQRARRQSNQPQHF. The rearrangement uses TRBV19 and TRBJ1-5; weak D call: TRBD1 (6 bases). Germline lookup yields CDR1 LNHDA and CDR2 SQIVND (reference sequence). This CDR3 has 21 amino acids. Trimming left V 3 bases short and J 4 bases short, with 31 bases between.

As regards this clonotype: A single base separates this from a much larger clone, so it may be a read error. This chain links TRBV3-1 with TRBJ2-5; the match to TRBD2 covers 11 bases. The germline CDR1 and CDR2 sequences are LGHDT and YNNKEL (reference sequence). The CDR3 has 16 amino acids. As DNA, the CDR3 is TGTGCCACCAGCAAAAAAATACTAGCGGGAGATGGGACCCAGTACTTC. Translated: CATSKKILAGDGTQYF.

This clonotype was counted at least ten times. The chain couples TRBV20-1 to TRBJ2-5; TRBD1 aligns across 9 bases. The CDR3 covers 14 residues. The germline gives CDR1 DFQATT, CDR2 SNEGSKA (reference sequence). J was trimmed by 6 bases and V by 3 bases; bases with no gene match: 8. The CDR3 sequence: CSARTGTGIKTQYF. The CDR3 DNA follows: TGCAGTGCTAGGACGGGGACAGGGATAAAGACCCAGTACTTC.

The genes are TRBV13 and TRBJ2-1; unclear D gene. CDR1 and CDR2 from the germline V gene are PRHDT and FYEKMQ (reference sequence). V dropped 0 bases and J dropped 7 bases, with 10 bases sitting between them. This CDR3 has 14 residues. The CDR3 region is CASSLGQVGNEQFF. In nucleotides, the CDR3 is TGTGCCAGCAGCTTAGGTCAGGTGGGGAATGAGCAGTTCTTC.

This clonotype was detected many times. V usage is TRBV20-1 and J usage is TRBJ2-5, with D perhaps given as TRBD1 or TRBD2 (5 bases each). Trimming pared 3 bases from V and 2 bases from J, leaving 25 bases between. Germline CDR1 and CDR2: DFQATT and SNEGSKA (reference sequence). The CDR3 totals 18 residues. This CDR3 reads CSASMLLFRDLGQETQYF. The CDR3 coding sequence is TGCAGTGCTAGTATGCTTCTTTTTCGGGACCTTGGTCAAGAGACCCAGTACTTC.

This chain connects TRBV6-1 to TRBJ2-2, with 11 bases lining up with TRBD1. Germline CDR1 MNHNS, CDR2 SASEGT. Trimming took 6 bases from V and 6 from J; bases not matched to a gene: 6. This CDR3 contains 15 residues. CDR3 in DNA: TGTGCCAGCAGCCGGACAGGGGGCTTCGCCGGGGAGCTGTTTTTT. Amino acids: CASSRTGGFAGELFF.

This clonotype has ten or more counts. The chain uses TRBV5-1 and TRBJ1-2; D is ambiguous. CDR1 is SGHRS, CDR2 YFSETQ, per germline. Trimming left V 4 bases short and J 6 bases short, with 13 bases between. The CDR3 extends over 13 amino acids. The DNA of the CDR3 is TGCGCCAGCAGCACGTCCAGGCGGGATGGCTACACCTTC. It translates to CASSTSRRDGYTF.

This clonotype has a count of ten or more. This rearrangement joins TRBV5-4 to TRBJ2-5; 7 bases fit TRBD2. The CDR3 length is 13 residues. With V trimmed by 4 bases and J by 5 bases, 5 bases remained unmatched. Germline V lookup: CDR1 SGHNT, CDR2 YYREEE (reference sequence). The CDR3 loop is CASSRTSFETQYF. DNA of the CDR3: TGTGCCAGCAGCAGGACTAGTTTTGAGACCCAGTACTTC.

CDR3 amino acids: CASSPGTSNEQYF. The CDR3, as DNA: TGTGCCAGCAGCCCCGGGACATCGAACGAGCAGTACTTC. The chain combines TRBV9 with TRBJ2-7, with D possibly matching TRBD1 (6 bases). V lost 4 bases, J lost 5 bases, and 13 bases lay in between. The CDR3 contains 13 residues. The V gene's germline CDR1 is SGDLS and CDR2 YYNGEE.

A remark on this clonotype: This sequence may be a read error, since a much larger clone differs from it by one base. The chain is built from TRBV7-2 and TRBJ2-5; possibly TRBD2 for D (7 bases). The CDR3 consists of 16 residues. The germline CDR1 and CDR2 sequences are SGHTA and FQGNSA. This CDR3 reads CASSALGGGPQETQCF. CDR3 DNA sequence: TGTGCCAGCAGTGCCCTAGGGGGAGGGCCCCAAGAGACCCAGTGCTTC.

The rearrangement uses TRBV4-1 and TRBJ2-7; 9 bases match TRBD2. The CDR3 loop spans 16 amino acids. Germline V CDR1 and CDR2: MGHRA, YSYEKL. The V and J ends lost 3 bases and 5 bases, in that order; junction bases with no gene match: 11. The CDR3 protein is CASSQTRYSGSDEQYF. The DNA for the CDR3 is TGCGCCAGCAGCCAGACCCGTTATAGCGGGAGCGACGAGCAGTACTTC.

The rearrangement links TRBV20-1 to TRBJ1-6; 9 bases line up with TRBD1. CDR3 length equals 15 residues. V shed 5 bases and J 2 bases; nucleotides not matched to a gene: 4. Germline CDR1 and CDR2: DFQATT and SNEGSKA (reference sequence). CDR3 coding DNA: TGCAGTGCTGCCGGGACAGGGCCCTATAATTCACCCCTCCACTTT. This gives the protein CSAAGTGPYNSPLHF.

This clonotype was seen only a few times. The gene calls are TRBV5-8 and TRBJ2-7; the match to TRBD2 covers 11 bases. Losses at the gene ends were 1 base for V and 1 base for J; bases not matched to a gene: 1. CDR1 SGHTS and CDR2 YDEGEE come from the germline V gene. CDR3 size: 15 residues. In DNA, the CDR3 is TGTGCCAGCAGCTTGTCTAGCGGGAGGTCCTACGAGCAGTACTTC. Amino acid sequence: CASSLSSGRSYEQYF.

The V and J genes are TRBV11-3 and TRBJ2-4; D gene unclear. The germline V gene has CDR1 SGHNT and CDR2 YENEEA. This CDR3 is 13 amino acids long. V lost 8 bases and J lost 0, with 8 bases in between. CDR3 region: CASDLIAKNIQYF. CDR3 nucleotides: TGTGCCAGCGACCTCATAGCCAAAAACATTCAGTACTTC.

This clonotype was seen only a few times. This chain uses TRBV6-1 with TRBJ2-5; D may match TRBD1 or TRBD2 (6 bases each). The CDR3 has 12 amino acids. Germline assignment: CDR1 MNHNS and CDR2 SASEGT. V lost 10 bases and J lost 2, with 11 bases in between. Here the CDR3 DNA reads TGTGCCACGGCGGGGACACAAGAGACCCAGTACTTC. It yields the protein CATAGTQETQYF.

The chain employs TRBV7-8 and TRBJ2-1; tentatively, D is TRBD2 (6 bases). V lost 1 base, J lost 4 bases, and 14 bases lay in between. The length of the CDR3 is 16 residues. Germline CDR1 reads SGHVS; CDR2 reads FQNEAQ. The CDR3 DNA reads as TGTGCCAGCAGCTTAGAGGGCGGGATTCAGTACAATGAGCAGTTCTTC. Translating gives CASSLEGGIQYNEQFF. The full variable domain, completed using reference TRBV7-8 and TRBJ2-1, is GAGVSQSPRYKVAKRGQDVALRCDPISGHVSLFWYQQALGQGPEFLTYFQNEAQLDKSGLPSDRFFAERPEGSVSTLKIQRTQQEDSAVYLCASSLEGGIQYNEQFFGPGTRLTVL.

This clonotype was seen many times. The gene calls are TRBV13 and TRBJ2-4, with a weak D call TRBD2 (6 bases). Germline-derived CDR1 and CDR2 are PRHDT and FYEKMQ (reference sequence). The CDR3 spans 15 residues. V lost 0 bases to trimming and J lost 7 bases, with 13 bases between them. The CDR3 sequence: CASSLGVGRWNIQYF. Written as DNA, the CDR3 is TGTGCCAGCAGCTTAGGAGTTGGGAGGTGGAACATTCAGTACTTC.

This clonotype occurred many times. The chain joins TRBV29-1 to TRBJ2-3; D is uncertain. The ends were cut back, 4 bases at V and 2 bases at J, with 19 bases in the middle. The CDR3 totals 16 residues. The germline CDR1 and CDR2 sequences are SQVTM and ANQGSEA. The CDR3 protein is CSVVDGTKYSTDTQYF. Written as DNA, the CDR3 is TGCAGCGTTGTCGACGGCACGAAGTACTCCACAGATACGCAGTATTTT.

The chain links TRBV19 to TRBJ2-2, with 10 bases lining up with TRBD1. The CDR3 contains 15 residues. Germline values: CDR1 LNHDA, CDR2 SQIVND (reference sequence). The ends lost 6 bases at V and 6 bases at J; junction bases unmatched: 7. CDR3 coding DNA: TGTGCCAGTAGCCCGGACAGGGGGGCGGCCGGGGAGCTGTTTTTT. Its protein is CASSPDRGAAGELFF.

V gene TRBV3-1 combines with J gene TRBJ1-5; D is ambiguous. The CDR3 runs 12 residues. The ends were cut back, 4 bases at V and 7 bases at J, with 8 bases in the middle. Germline-derived CDR1 and CDR2 are LGHDT and YNNKEL (reference sequence). In DNA, the CDR3 is TGTGCCAGCAGCCCTGTGGGACAGCCCCAGCATTTT. Protein sequence: CASSPVGQPQHF.

This clonotype was observed many times. This chain uses TRBV6-5 with TRBJ1-1; D remains ambiguous. The germline V gene encodes CDR1 MNHEY and CDR2 SVGAGI. Trimming removed 0 bases from V and 7 bases from J, with 9 bases in between. This CDR3 has 13 amino acids. CDR3 sequence: CASSYSGRLEAFF. Here the CDR3 DNA reads TGTGCCAGCAGTTACTCGGGCAGACTTGAAGCTTTCTTT.

This clonotype was observed many times. J is TRBJ2-2 and V is TRBV28; D is uncertain. The germline CDR1 and CDR2 sequences are MDHEN and SYDVKM. The length of the CDR3 is 15 residues. Trimming took 2 bases from V and 3 from J, leaving 10 bases between them. CDR3 sequence: CASSLGYRDTGELFF. As DNA, the CDR3 is TGTGCCAGCAGTTTAGGTTACCGGGACACCGGGGAGCTGTTTTTT.

This clonotype has at least ten counts. The chain combines TRBV3-1 with TRBJ2-7; a possible D gene is TRBD2 (6 bases). The germline V gene encodes CDR1 LGHDT and CDR2 YNNKEL (reference sequence). V was cut by 4 bases and J by 3 bases, with 13 bases left in between. This CDR3 is built from 14 residues. This CDR3 is CASSPIADGYEQYF. The CDR3 coding sequence is TGTGCCAGCAGCCCAATAGCGGACGGCTACGAGCAGTACTTC.

This clonotype was detected many times. This CDR3 is CASSLSRVGEQFF. DNA of the CDR3: TGCGCCAGCAGCTTATCCAGGGTGGGTGAGCAGTTCTTC. The rearrangement uses TRBV5-1 and TRBJ2-1, with a weak D call TRBD1 (5 bases). In germline, CDR1 is SGHRS, CDR2 YFSETQ. This CDR3 region has 13 residues. V was trimmed by 2 bases and J by 9 bases, leaving 12 bases between them.

This clonotype was picked up many times. CDR3 sequence (DNA): TGCAGTGCTAGGGCAACAGGGAGGGAAAAACTGTTTTTT. Translated, it gives CSARATGREKLFF. The chain recombines TRBV20-1 with TRBJ1-4; the D gene is possibly TRBD1 (6 bases). The V end lost 3 bases, the J end lost 8 bases, and 13 bases lay between the germline ends. Germline V gene lookup returns CDR1 DFQATT and CDR2 SNEGSKA (reference sequence). The CDR3 is made up of 13 amino acids.